The 31 T cell receptor beta chains presented below share a single source sample, sequenced in a study of blood T cell repertoires in COVID-19. Generated by immunoSEQ multiplex PCR, the TCRdb table keeps only in-frame clones and is missing some. Of around 140,000 clones in the sample, 84% are singletons; the top ten hold roughly 3.9%. The sequenced sample was PBMCs or T cells enriched from blood (not recorded which). The receptors originated from a man aged 45 to 65 in a cohort exposed to, infected with or recovered from COVID-19 (not recorded which).

The chain combines TRBV21-1 with TRBJ2-7; TRBD2 is the table's D call, not checked against the DNA. TRBV21-1 has pseudogene status. This CDR3 is built from 11 residues. The CDR3 sequence: CASGNRREQYF. The CDR3 DNA reads as TGTGCCAGCGGTAACCGGCGGGAGCAGTACTTC.

The CDR3 nucleotides read TGTGCCAGTTCCGGGACAGGGGGCGGGGAGCAGTACTTC. Its translation: CASSGTGGGEQYF. The rearrangement uses TRBV2 and TRBJ2-7, with 12 bases that match TRBD1. J gave up 7 bases and V 9 bases, and 7 bases lay outside the gene matches. Germline CDR1 reads SNHLY; CDR2 reads FYNNEI. The CDR3 has 13 residues.

The rearrangement uses TRBV18 and TRBJ1-2; D is uncertain. Trimming removed 0 bases from V and 3 bases from J, with 8 bases in between. Germline CDR1 and CDR2: KGHSH and LQKENI. The CDR3 covers 14 residues. The CDR3 spells CASSPPEGDYGYTF. The CDR3 DNA reads as TGTGCCAGCTCACCACCGGAGGGAGACTATGGCTACACCTTC.

The chain has TRBV19 and TRBJ1-5; D may be TRBD1 (6 bases). The CDR3 contains 13 residues. V lost 9 bases, J lost 6 bases, and 15 bases lay in between. Germline V gives CDR1 LNHDA, CDR2 SQIVND (reference sequence). CDR3 loop: CASSGGGVQPQHF. CDR3 DNA: TGTGCCAGCTCGGGAGGGGGGGTTCAGCCCCAGCATTTT.

The rearrangement uses TRBV7-9 and TRBJ1-5; D uncertain. Trimming stripped 5 bases from V and 1 base from J, with 12 bases between. The V gene's germline CDR1 is SEHNR and CDR2 FQNEAQ (reference sequence). The CDR3 consists of 15 residues. CDR3 coding DNA: TGTGCCAGCAGCCCCGGCGACGGGAGCAATCAGCCCCAGCATTTT. Its protein product is CASSPGDGSNQPQHF.

This chain links TRBV29-1 with TRBJ2-7; perhaps TRBD2 as D (5 bases). The V end was cut by 2 bases, the J end by 0 bases, with 11 bases between. Germline V CDR1 and CDR2: SQVTM, ANQGSEA. The CDR3 extends over 14 amino acids. CDR3 sequence: CSVERPGSSYEQYF. The CDR3 bases are TGCAGCGTTGAACGCCCGGGGAGCTCCTACGAGCAGTACTTC.

The table lists this clone with many counts. The chain joins TRBV6-5 to TRBJ2-2; D unclear. V lost 0 bases and J 5 bases, leaving 7 bases between the germline ends. CDR1 and CDR2 (germline): MNHEY, SVGAGI. The CDR3 has 14 residues. In DNA, the CDR3 is TGTGCCAGCAGTTACTCGATTGCGACCGGGGAGCTGTTTTTT. Amino acids: CASSYSIATGELFF.

This clone was seen a single time. This chain joins TRBV21-1 and TRBJ1-1; the table calls TRBD1, which could not be checked here. TRBV21-1 is assigned pseudogene status. CDR3 length equals 21 residues. As DNA, the CDR3 is TGTGCCAGCAGCAAAAGGGACAATGTCCTTATAGACATCTTCATGAACACTGAAGCTTTCTTT. Translation gives CASSKRDNVLIDIFMNTEAFF.

The chain joins TRBV6-5 to TRBJ1-2; 9 nucleotides line up with TRBD1. The V gene end was trimmed by 5 bases and the J gene end by 7 bases; junction bases not matched to a gene: 5. The CDR3 is made up of 13 amino acids. Germline values: CDR1 MNHEY, CDR2 SVGAGI. CDR3 bases: TGTGCCAGCAGTAAACAGGGGGCCTTTGGCTACACCTTC. This sequence encodes CASSKQGAFGYTF.

This chain joins TRBV3-1 (or the pseudogene TRBV3-2) and TRBJ2-7; 12 nucleotides agree with TRBD2. CDR1 is LGHDT, CDR2 YNNKEL, per germline (reference sequence). With V trimmed by 4 bases and J by 2 bases, 3 bases remained unmatched. The CDR3 has 15 amino acids. CDR3 region: CASSPTSGGPYEQYF. CDR3 nucleotides: TGTGCCAGCAGCCCAACTAGCGGGGGGCCCTACGAGCAGTACTTC.

The rearrangement joins TRBV2 to TRBJ2-4; D may be TRBD1 (5 bases). Trimming took 7 bases from V and 1 from J, leaving 5 bases between them. Germline-derived CDR1 and CDR2 are SNHLY and FYNNEI. CDR3 length equals 12 residues. The CDR3 nucleotides read TGTGCCAGCAAGGGGGCCAAAAACATTCAGTACTTC. It specifies CASKGAKNIQYF.

The gene calls are TRBV19 and TRBJ2-1, with TRBD2 as a possible D gene (7 bases). The CDR3 covers 15 residues. Per the germline V gene, CDR1 is LNHDA and CDR2 is SQIVND (reference sequence). Trimming removed 3 bases at V and 4 bases at J, with 13 bases between. For the CDR3, the DNA is TGTGCCAGTAGTATTGGGGGGGCGCAGTACAATGAGCAGTTCTTC. Translating gives CASSIGGAQYNEQFF.

This clone was seen a single time. The V gene is TRBV11-2, the J gene TRBJ2-3, with 7 bases matching TRBD2. J lost 5 bases, V lost 1 base, and 9 bases had no gene match. This CDR3 region has 16 residues. Germline V gives CDR1 SGHAT, CDR2 FQNNGV. In DNA form, the CDR3 reads TGTGCCAGCAGCTTAGGAGGTAGCGGGTGGGGAGATACGCAGTATTTT. Translation gives CASSLGGSGWGDTQYF.

CDR3 DNA: TGCAGTGCTAGTGGTGGGCAGGGGACGATCTGGAGAAACATTCAGTACTTC. It codes for CSASGGQGTIWRNIQYF. The chain is built from TRBV20-1 and TRBJ2-4, with a tentative D call TRBD1 (6 bases). The CDR3 extends over 17 amino acids. Looked up from germline, CDR1 is DFQATT and CDR2 is SNEGSKA (reference sequence). Between the trimmed V and J ends, which lost 3 bases and 6 bases, there was a span of 24 bases.

The V gene is TRBV7-2, the J gene TRBJ2-2; 12 nucleotides line up with TRBD1. Germline V gives CDR1 SGHTA, CDR2 FQGNSA. The CDR3 is made up of 15 amino acids. Trimming took 5 bases from V and 6 from J; bases not matched to a gene: 4. The CDR3: CASSRDRGLPGELFF. The CDR3 nucleotides are TGTGCCAGCAGCAGGGACAGGGGGCTTCCCGGGGAGCTGTTTTTT.

The chain links TRBV30 to TRBJ1-3; D ambiguous. Looked up from germline, CDR1 is GTSNPN and CDR2 is SVGIG (reference sequence). This CDR3 is 13 amino acids long. V lost 1 base and J 4 bases, leaving 8 bases between the germline ends. Here the CDR3 reads CAWSGLSGNTIYF. CDR3 sequence (DNA): TGTGCCTGGAGTGGACTCAGCGGAAACACCATATATTTT. The full variable domain, completed using reference TRBV30 and TRBJ1-3, is SQTIHQWPATLVQPVGSPLSLECTVEGTSNPNLYWYRQAAGRGLQLLFYSVGIGQISSEVPQNLSASRPQDRQFILSSKKLLLSDSGFYLCAWSGLSGNTIYFGEGSWLTVV.

The DNA of the CDR3 is TGTGCCAGCAGTGGCGGACAGGGGGCCTATGGCTACACCTTC. Its translation: CASSGGQGAYGYTF. The J gene is TRBJ1-2, the V gene TRBV2, with TRBD1 identical over 11 bases. The ends lost 4 bases at V and 4 bases at J; junction bases unmatched: 2. The CDR3 covers 14 residues. The V gene's germline CDR1 is SNHLY and CDR2 FYNNEI. Full variable domain (missing parts from reference TRBV2 and TRBJ1-2): EPEVTQTPSHQVTQMGQEVILRCVPISNHLYFYWYRQILGQKVEFLVSFYNNEISEKSEIFDDQFSVERPDGSNFTLKIRSTKLEDSAMYFCASSGGQGAYGYTFGSGTRLTVV.

This clone was observed a few times. The chain is built from TRBV15 and TRBJ2-1; 10 bases are a match to TRBD2. V gave up 0 bases and J gave up 5 bases; unmatched junction bases: 10. The germline V gene encodes CDR1 LNHNV and CDR2 YYDKDF (reference sequence). This CDR3 spans 18 amino acids. The CDR3 loop reads CATSRDPGAAGGHNEQFF. CDR3 nucleotide sequence: TGTGCCACCAGCAGAGACCCCGGGGCAGCGGGAGGGCACAATGAGCAGTTCTTC.

J is TRBJ2-3 and V is TRBV27; 12 nucleotides agree with TRBD2. The CDR3 consists of 18 residues. Germline CDR1 MNHEY, CDR2 SMNVEV (reference sequence). The V gene end was trimmed by 5 bases and the J gene end by 3 bases; junction bases not matched to a gene: 12. CDR3 DNA sequence: TGTGCCAGCAGTGGACCACTCCTGACTAGCGGGAGAACAGATACGCAGTATTTT. This codes for CASSGPLLTSGRTDTQYF.

The V call is TRBV7-2, the J call TRBJ1-2; TRBD1 matches at 7 bases. The CDR3 consists of 14 residues. With 5 bases clipped from V and 1 base from J, the junction kept 4 bases outside the gene matches. Germline values: CDR1 SGHTA, CDR2 FQGNSA. The CDR3 loop reads CASSPGTDNYGYTF. The CDR3 nucleotides are TGTGCCAGCAGCCCCGGGACAGATAACTATGGCTACACCTTC.

The chain links TRBV19 to TRBJ2-7; no definite D call. Germline loops: CDR1 LNHDA, CDR2 SQIVND (reference sequence). V lost 6 bases, J lost 2 bases, and 14 bases lay in between. There are 14 residues in the CDR3. CDR3 residues: CASSYRSSPYEQYF. The DNA of the CDR3 is TGTGCCAGTAGCTATAGAAGTTCCCCCTACGAGCAGTACTTC.

The V and J genes are TRBV5-6 and TRBJ1-3; perhaps TRBD1 as D (6 bases). The CDR3 loop spans 15 amino acids. Trimming removed 3 bases at V and 1 base at J, with 11 bases between. In germline, CDR1 is SGHDT, CDR2 YYEEEE. CDR3 DNA: TGTGCCAGCAGCTCAGGGGTTTCGTCTGGAAACACCATATATTTT. This gives the protein CASSSGVSSGNTIYF.

The chain couples TRBV5-6 to TRBJ1-1; weak D call: TRBD1 (5 bases). CDR1 and CDR2 from the germline V gene are SGHDT and YYEEEE. V was pared by 4 bases and J by 1 base, with 17 bases between. The CDR3 loop spans 16 amino acids. CDR3 DNA sequence: TGTGCCAGCAGCCCTCCCTGGGGGGGAACGAACACTGAAGCTTTCTTT. Encoded protein: CASSPPWGGTNTEAFF.

The sample holds one count of this clone. This rearrangement joins TRBV5-1 to TRBJ2-4; 10 positions agree with TRBD2. CDR3 length equals 16 residues. The J segment lost 5 bases and the V segment lost 0 bases, leaving 5 bases of the junction unmatched. Germline assignment: CDR1 SGHRS and CDR2 YFSETQ. The CDR3 spells CASSLAGTSEQNIQYF. The DNA of the CDR3 is TGCGCCAGCAGCTTGGCCGGGACTAGCGAACAAAACATTCAGTACTTC.

The chain recombines TRBV9 with TRBJ2-7, with 10 bases that match TRBD2. V trimming: 2 bases; J trimming: 3 bases; junction bases outside the gene matches: 5. Germline CDR1 and CDR2: SGDLS and YYNGEE. CDR3 size: 15 residues. The CDR3 loop is CASSVGTSDSYEQYF. CDR3 sequence (DNA): TGTGCCAGCAGCGTCGGGACTAGCGACAGCTACGAGCAGTACTTC.

This clone was counted a few times. The chain links TRBV19 to TRBJ1-2; 10 nucleotides line up with TRBD1. Germline CDR1 reads LNHDA; CDR2 reads SQIVND (reference sequence). Trimming at V came to 5 bases and at J to 4 bases, leaving 13 bases not matched to a gene. The CDR3 has 17 amino acids. The chain's CDR3 is CASSSDFLTGGIYGYTF. CDR3 nucleotides: TGTGCCAGTAGTTCGGATTTCTTGACAGGGGGCATCTATGGCTACACCTTC. Complete variable domain (other parts from reference TRBV19 and TRBJ1-2): DGGITQSPKYLFRKEGQNVTLSCEQNLNHDAMYWYRQDPGQGLRLIYYSQIVNDFQKGDIAEGYSVSREKKESFPLTVTSAQKNPTAFYLCASSSDFLTGGIYGYTFGSGTRLTVV.

This clone was counted between two and nine times. J is TRBJ2-7 and V is TRBV29-1; TRBD1 is a possible D gene (5 bases). The CDR3 has 13 residues. Trimming removed 7 bases at V and 5 bases at J, with 18 bases between. Germline V CDR1 and CDR2: SQVTM, ANQGSEA. The CDR3, as DNA: TGCAGCGCTGCGTGGGCAGGGCCAAACGAGCAGTACTTC. It specifies CSAAWAGPNEQYF.

The chain uses TRBV3-1 (or the pseudogene TRBV3-2) and TRBJ2-2; D not certain. Germline lookup yields CDR1 LGHDT and CDR2 YNNKEL (reference sequence). V was shortened by 1 base and J by 4 bases, with 7 bases between the two germline ends. The CDR3 is made up of 14 amino acids. The DNA of the CDR3 is TGTGCCAGCAGCCAAGCCCAGGCCACCGGGGAGCTGTTTTTT. It specifies CASSQAQATGELFF.

V and J are TRBV5-1 and TRBJ2-7; D gene ambiguous. Germline values: CDR1 SGHRS, CDR2 YFSETQ. The CDR3 loop spans 11 amino acids. V lost 2 bases to trimming and J lost 2 bases, with 2 bases between them. The CDR3 here is CASSFAYEQYF. The CDR3 coding sequence is TGCGCCAGCAGCTTCGCCTACGAGCAGTACTTC.

The chain employs TRBV5-1 and TRBJ1-1; TRBD1 agrees at 9 bases. Germline loops: CDR1 SGHRS, CDR2 YFSETQ. Losses at the gene ends were 8 bases for V and 7 bases for J; bases not matched to a gene: 12. The CDR3 is made up of 14 amino acids. The CDR3 DNA reads TGCGCCAGTTCATACGGGACAGGGAGGGATGAAGCTTTCTTT. Translated: CASSYGTGRDEAFF.

The chain links TRBV6-4 to TRBJ2-2; 7 positions agree with TRBD1. Germline lookup yields CDR1 MRHNA and CDR2 SNTAGT. This CDR3 is built from 15 residues. V dropped 3 bases and J dropped 1; count of bases not matched to a gene: 2. CDR3 in DNA: TGTGCCAGCAGTGAGAGGACAGGGAACACCGGGGAGCTGTTTTTT. It specifies CASSERTGNTGELFF.